A single sample is the source of the 19 T cell receptor beta chains below, sequenced in a study of Ad26.COV2.S vaccination and SARS-CoV-2 variants. Regarding treatment: some 19 received Ad26.COV2.S at low or high dose, single or two shots; a few received placebo; per-sample allocation not given. The investigators took samples on day 63 after the first vaccine or placebo injection. The method was immunoSEQ multiplex PCR; TCRdb's version includes in-frame clones alone and lacks a portion of them. The table includes roughly 350,000 clones, 87% detected once. Sequences were derived from peripheral blood, sampled in a trial of Ad26.COV2.S vaccine versus placebo. Every receptor here comes from a person aged 18-60 years who received the Ad26.COV2.S COVID-19 vaccine or a placebo.

The table lists this clone with a count of one. The chain combines TRBV19 with TRBJ2-7, with a weak D call TRBD1 (6 bases). CDR3 length equals 14 residues. V was clipped by 6 bases and J by 3 bases, with 15 bases between them. Germline V gives CDR1 LNHDA, CDR2 SQIVND (reference sequence). The CDR3: CASSHRVGNYEQYF. Here the CDR3 DNA reads TGTGCCAGTAGCCACAGGGTGGGGAACTACGAGCAGTACTTC.

V usage is TRBV6-2 or TRBV6-3 and J usage is TRBJ1-2; TRBD1 agrees at 8 bases. V lost 6 bases, J lost 2 bases, and 5 bases stayed unmatched. Germline CDR1 reads MNHEY; CDR2 reads SVGEGT. The CDR3 totals 14 residues. CDR3 sequence reads: CASSRTGQNYGYTF. CDR3 sequence (DNA): TGTGCCAGCAGCCGGACAGGGCAAAACTATGGCTACACCTTC.

CDR3 amino acids: CASSFSGGDEKLFF. The CDR3 DNA reads as TGTGCCAGCAGCTTTTCAGGGGGCGATGAAAAACTGTTTTTT. The chain couples TRBV9 to TRBJ1-4; 8 nucleotides agree with TRBD1. CDR1 and CDR2 (germline): SGDLS, YYNGEE. V lost 4 bases to trimming and J lost 6 bases; unmatched junction nucleotides: 5. CDR3 length: 14 amino acids.

The gene calls are TRBV30 and TRBJ1-1; D is unclear. Germline V gives CDR1 GTSNPN, CDR2 SVGIG (reference sequence). Trimming stripped 0 bases from V and 4 bases from J, with 9 bases between. The CDR3 length is 13 residues. CDR3 in DNA: TGTGCCTGGAGTGTAAGGAAACCCACTGAAGCTTTCTTT. Translated, it gives CAWSVRKPTEAFF.

The gene calls are TRBV12-3 or TRBV12-4 and TRBJ2-2; D not certain. The CDR3 consists of 11 residues. V shed 4 bases and J shed 7 bases, with 4 bases lying between them. The CDR3 region has the DNA TGTGCCAGCAGTTCCAGCGGGGAGCTGTTTTTT. This encodes CASSSSGELFF.

This clone has a count of ten or more. This chain joins TRBV7-8 and TRBJ1-1, with D possibly being TRBD1 (5 bases). The CDR3 is made up of 15 amino acids. The germline V gene has CDR1 SGHVS and CDR2 FQNEAQ. The V and J ends lost 5 bases and 0 bases respectively, with 13 bases between them. CDR3: CASSVGDLMNTEAFF. CDR3 in DNA: TGTGCCAGCAGCGTAGGGGACCTCATGAACACTGAAGCTTTCTTT.

Concerning this clone: Other DNA sequences in the sample encode the same CDR3. This chain joins TRBV7-9 and TRBJ1-2, with 7 bases lining up with TRBD1. The V gene's germline CDR1 is SEHNR and CDR2 FQNEAQ (reference sequence). CDR3 length: 13 amino acids. V shed 5 bases and J 5 bases; nucleotides not matched to a gene: 5. As DNA, the CDR3 is TGTGCCAGCAGCCCCAGACAGGGATATGGCTACACCTTC. Its protein is CASSPRQGYGYTF.

The V and J genes are TRBV7-2 and TRBJ1-2; 7 bases are shared with TRBD1. Germline loops: CDR1 SGHTA, CDR2 FQGNSA. The CDR3 spans 16 residues. The trim removed 5 bases at V and 2 bases at J, leaving 11 bases unmatched. Here the CDR3 reads CASSPQTGDRNYGYTF. The CDR3 bases are TGTGCCAGCAGCCCACAAACAGGGGATCGGAACTATGGCTACACCTTC.

This clone was seen only a few times. The chain joins TRBV12-3 or TRBV12-4 to TRBJ1-1, with unresolved D. The CDR3 consists of 13 residues. The germline V and J ends were trimmed by 4 bases and 7 bases, with 13 bases remaining between them. CDR3 bases: TGTGCCAGCAGTTATGGGTCCCTGGGTGAAGCTTTCTTT. This codes for CASSYGSLGEAFF.

This chain joins TRBV2 and TRBJ2-7; either TRBD1 or TRBD2 may fit D (6 bases each). V was trimmed by 8 bases and J by 5 bases, leaving 16 bases between them. From germline, CDR1 is SNHLY and CDR2 FYNNEI. The CDR3 is made up of 13 amino acids. The CDR3 spells CASRGRGGDEQYF. In DNA, the CDR3 is TGTGCCAGCCGGGGGCGGGGTGGCGACGAGCAGTACTTC.

The chain combines TRBV7-2 with TRBJ2-1, with D possibly TRBD2 on 5 matching bases. The CDR3 contains 15 residues. Trimming stripped 1 base from V and 2 bases from J, with 9 bases between. Germline V CDR1 and CDR2: SGHTA, FQGNSA. The DNA for the CDR3 is TGTGCCAGCAGCTTAGGAGGGCTACCCTACAATGAGCAGTTCTTC. It codes for CASSLGGLPYNEQFF.

The CDR3 loop reads CASSAARGTEAFF. The CDR3 DNA reads as TGTGCCAGCAGCGCGGCCCGGGGCACTGAAGCTTTCTTT. V and J are TRBV9 and TRBJ1-1; the D is unclear. The germline CDR1 and CDR2 sequences are SGDLS and YYNGEE. Trimming left V 3 bases short and J 4 bases short, with 10 bases between. This CDR3 is built from 13 residues.

In the case of this clone: Within the sample, other DNA sequences also encode this same CDR3. The chain couples TRBV12-3 or TRBV12-4 to TRBJ1-2; 8 nucleotides agree with TRBD1. The CDR3 sequence is 13 residues long. The junction had 6 bases not matched to a gene; V was cut back by 6 bases and J by 6 bases. The CDR3 here is CASSRQGTDGYTF. CDR3 DNA: TGTGCCAGCAGCCGACAGGGGACTGATGGCTACACCTTC.

The V call is TRBV3-1 (or the pseudogene TRBV3-2), the J call TRBJ1-1; D is ambiguous. The CDR3 consists of 15 residues. The V and J ends lost 0 bases and 4 bases respectively, with 12 bases between them. Germline V gene lookup returns CDR1 LGHDT and CDR2 YNNKEL (reference sequence). In nucleotides, the CDR3 is TGTGCCAGCAGCCAAGAGTCCCGGGCCAGCACTGAAGCTTTCTTT. It specifies CASSQESRASTEAFF.

The chain carries TRBV18 and TRBJ2-7; TRBD1 or TRBD2 may be the D gene (5 bases each). Germline V gene data show CDR1 as KGHSH and CDR2 as LQKENI. V was pared by 8 bases and J by 0 bases, with 14 bases between. CDR3 length equals 14 residues. The chain's CDR3 is CASHSGPSSYEQYF. The CDR3 bases are TGTGCCAGCCATTCGGGACCGAGCTCCTACGAGCAGTACTTC.

The table lists this clone with a count of one. V gene TRBV19 combines with J gene TRBJ1-5; D not resolved. Trimming pared 3 bases from V and 4 bases from J, leaving 13 bases between. The CDR3 length is 15 residues. Germline CDR1 reads LNHDA; CDR2 reads SQIVND (reference sequence). The CDR3 protein is CASSMNMEGNQPQHF. CDR3 nucleotide sequence: TGTGCCAGTAGTATGAATATGGAGGGTAATCAGCCCCAGCATTTT.

V usage is TRBV3-1 (or the pseudogene TRBV3-2) and J usage is TRBJ2-1; the match to TRBD2 covers 8 bases. In germline, CDR1 is LGHDT, CDR2 YNNKEL (reference sequence). With 4 bases clipped from V and 15 bases from J, the junction kept 17 bases outside the gene matches. This CDR3 has 15 amino acids. The CDR3, as DNA: TGTGCCAGCAGCCCGATGATGGCGGGGGGCTCCCCTGGGTTCTTC. It translates to CASSPMMAGGSPGFF.

This chain joins TRBV19 and TRBJ2-1; TRBD1 matches 10 bases. V shed 3 bases, J shed 5 bases, and the junction held 4 bases outside the gene matches. The V gene's germline CDR1 is LNHDA and CDR2 SQIVND (reference sequence). This CDR3 region has 15 residues. The CDR3 spells CASSIWDRGNNEQFF. CDR3 DNA sequence: TGTGCCAGTAGTATCTGGGACAGGGGCAACAATGAGCAGTTCTTC.

The rearrangement uses TRBV4-2 and TRBJ1-6; the match to TRBD1 covers 10 bases. The CDR3 length is 15 residues. Trimming removed 0 bases from V and 7 bases from J; junction bases left unmatched: 0. Germline-derived CDR1 and CDR2 are LGHNA and YNFKEQ. CDR3 coding DNA: TGTGCCAGCAGCCAAGAGGGACAGGGGAATTCACCCCTCCACTTT. Protein: CASSQEGQGNSPLHF.